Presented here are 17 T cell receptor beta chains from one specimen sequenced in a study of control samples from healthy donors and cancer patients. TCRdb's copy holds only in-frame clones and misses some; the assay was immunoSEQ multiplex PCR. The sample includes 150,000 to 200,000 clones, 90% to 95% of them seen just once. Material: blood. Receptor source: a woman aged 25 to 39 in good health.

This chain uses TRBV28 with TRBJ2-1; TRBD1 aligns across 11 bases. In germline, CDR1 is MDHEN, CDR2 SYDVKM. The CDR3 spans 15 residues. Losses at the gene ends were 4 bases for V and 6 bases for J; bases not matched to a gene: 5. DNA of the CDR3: TGTGCCAGCAGTTCCCCCGGGACAGGGGGCAATGAGCAGTTCTTC. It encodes CASSSPGTGGNEQFF.

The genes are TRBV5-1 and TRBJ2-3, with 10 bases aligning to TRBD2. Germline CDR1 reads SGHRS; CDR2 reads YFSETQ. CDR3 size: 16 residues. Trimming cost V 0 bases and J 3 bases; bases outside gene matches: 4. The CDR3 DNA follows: TGCGCCAGCAGCTTGGGAGAGGGACTAGCGACAGATACGCAGTATTTT. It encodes CASSLGEGLATDTQYF.

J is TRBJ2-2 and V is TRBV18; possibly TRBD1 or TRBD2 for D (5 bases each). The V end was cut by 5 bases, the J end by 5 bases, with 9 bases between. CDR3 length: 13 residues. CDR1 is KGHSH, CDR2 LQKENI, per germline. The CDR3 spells CASSEGKTGELFF. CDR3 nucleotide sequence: TGTGCCAGCTCAGAGGGGAAAACCGGGGAGCTGTTTTTT.

CDR3 nucleotide sequence: TGTGCCAGCAGCTTGGACAGGGAGACTGAAGCTTTCTTT. Translation: CASSLDRETEAFF. This chain connects TRBV7-8 to TRBJ1-1, with 8 bases aligning to TRBD1. The CDR3 consists of 13 residues. The junction had 2 bases not matched to a gene; V was cut back by 3 bases and J by 5 bases. Germline V gene lookup returns CDR1 SGHVS and CDR2 FQNEAQ. Filled out from reference TRBV7-8 and TRBJ1-1, the complete variable domain reads GAGVSQSPRYKVAKRGQDVALRCDPISGHVSLFWYQQALGQGPEFLTYFQNEAQLDKSGLPSDRFFAERPEGSVSTLKIQRTQQEDSAVYLCASSLDRETEAFFGQGTRLTVV.

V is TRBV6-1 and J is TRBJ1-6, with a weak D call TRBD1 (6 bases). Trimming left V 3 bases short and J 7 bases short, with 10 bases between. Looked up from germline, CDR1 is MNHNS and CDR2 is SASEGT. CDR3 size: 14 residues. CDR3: CASSDQGQNSPLHF. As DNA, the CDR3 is TGTGCCAGCAGTGATCAGGGGCAAAATTCACCCCTCCACTTT.

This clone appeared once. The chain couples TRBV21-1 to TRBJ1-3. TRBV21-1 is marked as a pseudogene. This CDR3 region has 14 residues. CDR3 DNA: TGTGCCAGCAGCAGGACGATCTCTGGAAACACCATATATTTT. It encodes CASSRTISGNTIYF.

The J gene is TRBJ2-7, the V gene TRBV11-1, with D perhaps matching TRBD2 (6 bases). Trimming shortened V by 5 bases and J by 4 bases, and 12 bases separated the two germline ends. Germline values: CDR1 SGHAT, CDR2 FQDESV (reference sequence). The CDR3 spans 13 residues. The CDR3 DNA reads TGTGCCAGCAGCGAGGGACTTTCATACGAGCAGTACTTC. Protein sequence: CASSEGLSYEQYF.

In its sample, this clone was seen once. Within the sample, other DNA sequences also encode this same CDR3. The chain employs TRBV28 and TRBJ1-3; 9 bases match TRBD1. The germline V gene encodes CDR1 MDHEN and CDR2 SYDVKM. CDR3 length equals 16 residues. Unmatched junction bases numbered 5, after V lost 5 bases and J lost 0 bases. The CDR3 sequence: CASSPGTGLSGNTIYF. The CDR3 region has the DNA TGTGCCAGCAGTCCTGGGACAGGGCTCTCTGGAAACACCATATATTTT.

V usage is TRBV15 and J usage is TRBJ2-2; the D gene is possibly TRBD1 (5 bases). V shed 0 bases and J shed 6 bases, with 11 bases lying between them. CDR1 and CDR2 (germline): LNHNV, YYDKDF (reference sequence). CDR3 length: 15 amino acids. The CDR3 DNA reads TGTGCCACCAGCAGAGATCGATCAGGGCCCGGGGAGCTGTTTTTT. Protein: CATSRDRSGPGELFF.

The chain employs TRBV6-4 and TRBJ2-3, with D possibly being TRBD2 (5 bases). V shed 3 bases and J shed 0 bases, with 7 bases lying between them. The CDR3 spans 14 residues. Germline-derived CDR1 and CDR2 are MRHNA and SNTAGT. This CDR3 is CASSERTSTDTQYF. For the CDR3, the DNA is TGTGCCAGCAGTGAAAGGACTAGCACAGATACGCAGTATTTT.

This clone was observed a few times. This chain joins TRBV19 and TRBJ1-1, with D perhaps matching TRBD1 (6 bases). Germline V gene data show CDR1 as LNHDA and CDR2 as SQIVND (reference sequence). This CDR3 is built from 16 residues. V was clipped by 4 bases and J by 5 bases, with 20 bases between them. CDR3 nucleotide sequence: TGTGCCAGTAGTAGAGCGGGGGGCGAGGGAGATACTGAAGCTTTCTTT. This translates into CASSRAGGEGDTEAFF.

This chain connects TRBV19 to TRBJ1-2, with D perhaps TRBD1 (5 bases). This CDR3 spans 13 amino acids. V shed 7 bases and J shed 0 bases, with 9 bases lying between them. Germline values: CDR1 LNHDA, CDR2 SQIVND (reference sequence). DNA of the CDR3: TGTGCCAGTAACCCGACAGCTAACTATGGCTACACCTTC. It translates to CASNPTANYGYTF.

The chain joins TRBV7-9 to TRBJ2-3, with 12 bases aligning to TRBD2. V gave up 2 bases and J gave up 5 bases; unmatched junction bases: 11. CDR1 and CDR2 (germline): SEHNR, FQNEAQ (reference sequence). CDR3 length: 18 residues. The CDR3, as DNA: TGTGCCAGCAGCTTAATTCTAGCGGGAGGGCTTGGGGGAGATACGCAGTATTTT. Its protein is CASSLILAGGLGGDTQYF. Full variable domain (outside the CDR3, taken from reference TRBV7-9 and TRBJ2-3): DTGVSQNPRHKITKRGQNVTFRCDPISEHNRLYWYRQTLGQGPEFLTYFQNEAQLEKSRLLSDRFSAERPKGSFSTLEIQRTEQGDSAMYLCASSLILAGGLGGDTQYFGPGTRLTVL.

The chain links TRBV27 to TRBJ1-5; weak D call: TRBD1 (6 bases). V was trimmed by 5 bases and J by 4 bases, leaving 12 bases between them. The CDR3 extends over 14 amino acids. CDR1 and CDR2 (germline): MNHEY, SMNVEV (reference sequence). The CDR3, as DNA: TGTGCCAGCAGTCCACAGGGAGTGAATCAGCCCCAGCATTTT. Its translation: CASSPQGVNQPQHF.

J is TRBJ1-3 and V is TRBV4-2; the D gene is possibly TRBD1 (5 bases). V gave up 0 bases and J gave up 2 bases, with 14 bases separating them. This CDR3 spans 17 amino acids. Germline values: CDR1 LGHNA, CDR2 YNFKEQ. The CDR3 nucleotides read TGTGCCAGCAGCCAAGATTTGGGGGGGGGAACTGGAAACACCATATATTTT. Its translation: CASSQDLGGGTGNTIYF.

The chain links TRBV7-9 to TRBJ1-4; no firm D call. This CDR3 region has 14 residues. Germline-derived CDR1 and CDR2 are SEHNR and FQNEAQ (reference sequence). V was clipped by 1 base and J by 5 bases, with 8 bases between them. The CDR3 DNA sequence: TGTGCCAGCAGCTTAGGACTAGGGAATGAAAAACTGTTTTTT. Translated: CASSLGLGNEKLFF.

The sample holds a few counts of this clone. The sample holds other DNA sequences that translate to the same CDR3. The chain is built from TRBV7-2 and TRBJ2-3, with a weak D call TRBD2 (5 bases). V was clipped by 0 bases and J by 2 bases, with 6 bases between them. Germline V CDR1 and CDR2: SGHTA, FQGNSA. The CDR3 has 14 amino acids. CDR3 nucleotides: TGTGCCAGCAGCTTAGCCGGACTCACAGATACGCAGTATTTT. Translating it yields CASSLAGLTDTQYF.